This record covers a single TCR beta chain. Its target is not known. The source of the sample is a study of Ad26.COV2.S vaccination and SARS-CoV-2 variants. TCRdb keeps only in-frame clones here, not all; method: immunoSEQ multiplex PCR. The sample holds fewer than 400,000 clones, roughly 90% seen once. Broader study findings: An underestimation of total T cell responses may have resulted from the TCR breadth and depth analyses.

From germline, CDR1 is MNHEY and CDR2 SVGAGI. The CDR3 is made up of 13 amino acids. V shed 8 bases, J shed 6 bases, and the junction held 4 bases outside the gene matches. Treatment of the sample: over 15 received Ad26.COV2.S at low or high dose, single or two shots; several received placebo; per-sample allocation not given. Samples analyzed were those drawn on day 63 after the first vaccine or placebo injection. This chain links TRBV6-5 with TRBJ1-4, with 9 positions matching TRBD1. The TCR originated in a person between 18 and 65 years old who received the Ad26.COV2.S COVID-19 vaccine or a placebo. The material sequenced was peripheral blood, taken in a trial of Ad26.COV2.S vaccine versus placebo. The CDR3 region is CASGRDRDEKLFF. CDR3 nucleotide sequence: TGTGCCAGCGGCCGGGACAGGGATGAAAAACTGTTTTTT.